The table lists the clone carrying this T cell receptor (beta chain) with a count of one. Its antigen is undetermined. Template material for amplifying TCR beta CDR3 regions consisted of RNA transcripts. First-round RT-PCR targeting the TCR CDR3 was performed with the HTBI primer set. TCRdb reanalysed the multiplex PCR reads using MiXCR and keeps one entry per CDR3 protein. The sample carries roughly 250,000 distinct CDR3 sequences, 16% recorded once. Germline V gene lookup returns CDR1 DFQATT and CDR2 SNEGSKA (reference sequence). The CDR3 runs 13 residues. Trimming shortened V by 1 base and J by 3 bases, and 10 bases separated the two germline ends. The sample comes from a study of T cells in Graves' hyperthyroidism and ophthalmopathy. Study findings and constraints: The model made its ophthalmopathy prediction, and onset followed a median approximately six months later.

The gene calls are TRBV20-1 and TRBJ2-7; perhaps TRBD2 as D (6 bases). Sequenced input: blood. The origin of this receptor is a woman between 18 and 30 years old with Graves' ophthalmopathy. The CDR3 spells CSARGASVYEQYF. The CDR3 DNA reads TGCAGTGCTAGAGGGGCTAGCGTCTACGAGCAGTACTTC.